This is a list of T cell receptor beta chains from one sample in a study of a mutant IDH1 vaccine in newly diagnosed glioma. This table comes from immunoSEQ multiplex PCR, and its TCRdb copy is limited to in-frame clones, with some not included. The profile shows fewer than 35,000 clones, roughly three quarters of them singletons. The antigens for these receptors are not known. The sequences come from PBMCs, collected from a glioma patient whose treatment included an IDH1 peptide vaccine. The receptors stem from a woman in her thirties or forties with glioma. CDR3s include the opening cysteine and the closing phenylalanine or tryptophan. The D gene is left open where the match is weak. Expanded clones are given a class, and other clones once, few, many or no size at all.

cdr3_length: 14
d_call: -
clone_size: -
v_call: TRBV6-9
j_call: TRBJ2-5
cdr3_nt: TGTGCCAGCAGTTCCTCGGGACACCCCTCGACCCAGTACTTC
cdr3_aa: CASSSSGHPSTQYF

cdr3_length: 13
d_call: -
clone_size: once
v_call: TRBV6-6
j_call: TRBJ2-1
cdr3_nt: TGTGCCAGCAGCCTTACAGGAGGCGATGAGCAGTTCTTC
cdr3_aa: CASSLTGGDEQFF

cdr3_length: 16
d_call: TRBD1
clone_size: -
v_call: TRBV5-1
j_call: TRBJ2-3
cdr3_nt: TGCGCCAGCAGCTTCCCCCGGGACAGGGGAGCAGATACGCAGTATTTT
cdr3_aa: CASSFPRDRGADTQYF

cdr3_length: 14
d_call: -
clone_size: -
v_call: TRBV9
j_call: TRBJ1-5
cdr3_nt: TGTGCCAGCAGCGTAGCAGGGGACAATCAGCCCCAGCATTTT
cdr3_aa: CASSVAGDNQPQHF

cdr3_length: 15
d_call: -
clone_size: -
v_call: TRBV5-1
j_call: TRBJ2-7
cdr3_nt: TGCGCCAGCAGCCCCGACCGGTACGGCTCCTACGAGCAGTACTTC
cdr3_aa: CASSPDRYGSYEQYF

cdr3_length: 13
d_call: TRBD2
clone_size: -
v_call: TRBV5-6
j_call: TRBJ2-5
cdr3_nt: TGTGCCAGCAGCTTGTGGGGAGGGGAGACCCAGTACTTC
cdr3_aa: CASSLWGGETQYF

cdr3_length: 18
d_call: -
clone_size: -
v_call: TRBV28
j_call: TRBJ2-3
cdr3_nt: TGTGCCAGCAGTTTGAGGTTAAGGGGGGAGGTACACACAGATACGCAGTATTTT
cdr3_aa: CASSLRLRGEVHTDTQYF

cdr3_length: 15
d_call: -
clone_size: -
v_call: TRBV7-8
j_call: TRBJ2-2
cdr3_nt: TGTGCCAGCAGCTTTCGGACACCGAACACCGGGGAGCTGTTTTTT
cdr3_aa: CASSFRTPNTGELFF

cdr3_length: 17
d_call: -
clone_size: -
v_call: TRBV19
j_call: TRBJ1-5
cdr3_nt: TGTGCCAGTAGTTGGGCAGGGCGGAGGATCAGGAATCAGCCCCAGCATTTT
cdr3_aa: CASSWAGRRIRNQPQHF

cdr3_length: 16
d_call: TRBD2
clone_size: once
v_call: TRBV5-6
j_call: TRBJ2-7
cdr3_nt: TGTGCCAGCAGCTTGGTGTCGGGGGGGAATTACTACGAGCAGTACTTC
cdr3_aa: CASSLVSGGNYYEQYF

cdr3_length: 15
d_call: -
clone_size: -
v_call: TRBV6-5
j_call: TRBJ1-2
cdr3_nt: TGTGCCAGCGGGAGTGGGGCAGTTGGGAACTATGGCTACACCTTC
cdr3_aa: CASGSGAVGNYGYTF

cdr3_length: 15
d_call: -
clone_size: -
v_call: TRBV5-4
j_call: TRBJ1-1
cdr3_nt: TGTGCCAGCAGCTCGCTGGGGGGCCCCAACACTGAAGCTTTCTTT
cdr3_aa: CASSSLGGPNTEAFF

cdr3_length: 16
d_call: -
clone_size: once
v_call: TRBV2
j_call: TRBJ2-3
cdr3_nt: TGTGCCAGCAGTGAACTGGCGGGGTGGGGCACAGATACGCAGTATTTT
cdr3_aa: CASSELAGWGTDTQYF

cdr3_length: 15
d_call: -
clone_size: few
v_call: TRBV5-1
j_call: TRBJ2-1
cdr3_nt: TGCGCCAGCACAGGGGGGAGTCAGGGCATCAATGAGCAGTTCTTC
cdr3_aa: CASTGGSQGINEQFF

cdr3_length: 14
d_call: TRBD1
clone_size: -
v_call: TRBV7-2
j_call: TRBJ1-2
cdr3_nt: TGTGCCAGCAGCTTAGGGGCAGGGGGTAGTGGCTACACCTTC
cdr3_aa: CASSLGAGGSGYTF

cdr3_length: 16
d_call: -
clone_size: -
v_call: TRBV19
j_call: TRBJ1-4
cdr3_nt: TGTGCCAGTAGTACCGGGACGGCCACAACTAATGAAAAACTGTTTTTT
cdr3_aa: CASSTGTATTNEKLFF

cdr3_length: 14
d_call: -
clone_size: few
v_call: TRBV29-1
j_call: TRBJ2-2
cdr3_nt: TGCAGCGTGCAGGGACTTGGGAACACCGGGGAGCTGTTTTTT
cdr3_aa: CSVQGLGNTGELFF

cdr3_length: 17
d_call: -
clone_size: -
v_call: TRBV5-1
j_call: TRBJ1-1
cdr3_nt: TGCGCCAGCAGCTTGGCCGTTCTGGGTACCATGAACACTGAAGCTTTCTTT
cdr3_aa: CASSLAVLGTMNTEAFF

cdr3_length: 14
d_call: -
clone_size: few
v_call: TRBV2
j_call: TRBJ2-5
cdr3_nt: TGTGCCAGCAATGAACAGGGCCAGCAAGAGACCCAGTACTTC
cdr3_aa: CASNEQGQQETQYF

cdr3_length: 14
d_call: -
clone_size: -
v_call: TRBV5-4
j_call: TRBJ1-1
cdr3_nt: TGTGCCAGCAGCTTGCGGCCGCTATCCGAGGGAGCTTTCTTT
cdr3_aa: CASSLRPLSEGAFF

cdr3_length: 13
d_call: TRBD2
clone_size: -
v_call: TRBV5-1
j_call: TRBJ2-7
cdr3_nt: TGCGCCAGCAGCTTCGGGGGGGCCGGAGAGCAGTACTTC
cdr3_aa: CASSFGGAGEQYF

cdr3_length: 14
d_call: -
clone_size: -
v_call: TRBV27
j_call: TRBJ2-3
cdr3_nt: TGTGCCAGCAGTTTAAGGGGTAGCACAGATACGCAGTATTTT
cdr3_aa: CASSLRGSTDTQYF

cdr3_length: 12
d_call: -
clone_size: -
v_call: TRBV10-2
j_call: TRBJ1-1
cdr3_nt: TGCGCCAGCAGGGACCTGTCGGCTGAAGCTTTCTTT
cdr3_aa: CASRDLSAEAFF

cdr3_length: 15
d_call: -
clone_size: -
v_call: TRBV4-1
j_call: TRBJ2-7
cdr3_nt: TGCGCCAGCAGCCAAGCTACCTGGCCCGGCTACGAGCAGTACTTC
cdr3_aa: CASSQATWPGYEQYF

cdr3_length: 16
d_call: -
clone_size: -
v_call: TRBV21-1
j_call: TRBJ1-1
cdr3_nt: TGTGCCAGCAGCAAAGGCCCCGCGGACAGGGGGGATGAAGCTTTCTTT
cdr3_aa: CASSKGPADRGDEAFF